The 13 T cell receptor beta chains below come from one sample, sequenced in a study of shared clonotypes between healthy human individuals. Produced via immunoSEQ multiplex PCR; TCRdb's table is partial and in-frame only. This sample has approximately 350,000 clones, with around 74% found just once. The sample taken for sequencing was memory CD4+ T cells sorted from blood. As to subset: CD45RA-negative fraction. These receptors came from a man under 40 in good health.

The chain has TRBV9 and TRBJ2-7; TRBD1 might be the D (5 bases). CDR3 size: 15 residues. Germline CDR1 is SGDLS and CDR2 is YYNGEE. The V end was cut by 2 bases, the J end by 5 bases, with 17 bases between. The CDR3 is CASSVSDRSFNEQYF. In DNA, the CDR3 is TGTGCCAGCAGCGTTAGTGACAGATCCTTCAACGAGCAGTACTTC.

CDR3 amino acids: CAISERASGSGGTDTQYF. The CDR3 nucleotides read TGTGCCATCAGTGAGAGGGCTAGCGGGAGCGGGGGCACAGATACGCAGTATTTT. The V call is TRBV10-3, the J call TRBJ2-3; 10 nucleotides align to TRBD2. The CDR3 totals 18 residues. Trimming at V came to 2 bases and at J to 1 base, leaving 9 bases not matched to a gene. CDR1 ENHRY and CDR2 SYGVKD come from the germline V gene.

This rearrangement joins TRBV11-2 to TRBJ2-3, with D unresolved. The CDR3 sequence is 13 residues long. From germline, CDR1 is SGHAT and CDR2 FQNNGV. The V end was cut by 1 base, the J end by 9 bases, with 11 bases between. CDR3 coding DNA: TGTGCCAGCAGCTTAGGGGCTAGTCGGACGCAGTATTTT. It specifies CASSLGASRTQYF.

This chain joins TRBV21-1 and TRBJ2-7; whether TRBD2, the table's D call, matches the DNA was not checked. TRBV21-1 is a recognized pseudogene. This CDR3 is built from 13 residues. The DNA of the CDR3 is TGTGCCAGCAGCACCCCGGGAGCGCACGAGCAGTACTTC. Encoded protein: CASSTPGAHEQYF.

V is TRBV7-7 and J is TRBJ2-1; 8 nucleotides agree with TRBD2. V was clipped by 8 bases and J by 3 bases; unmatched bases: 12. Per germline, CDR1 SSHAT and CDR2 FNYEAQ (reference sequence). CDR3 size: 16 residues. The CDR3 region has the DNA TGTGCCAGCGGCCCCCCTCCCAGCGGGAGCTACAATGAGCAGTTCTTC. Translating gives CASGPPPSGSYNEQFF.

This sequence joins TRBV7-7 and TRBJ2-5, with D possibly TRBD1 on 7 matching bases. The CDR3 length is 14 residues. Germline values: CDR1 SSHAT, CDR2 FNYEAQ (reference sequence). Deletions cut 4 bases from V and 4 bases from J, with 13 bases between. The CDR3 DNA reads TGTGCCAGCAGCTCGTCCAGGGGGGCAGAGACCCAGTACTTC. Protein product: CASSSSRGAETQYF.

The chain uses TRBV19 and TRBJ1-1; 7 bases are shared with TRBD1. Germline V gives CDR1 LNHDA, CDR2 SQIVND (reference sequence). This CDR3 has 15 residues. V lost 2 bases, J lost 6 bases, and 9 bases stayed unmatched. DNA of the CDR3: TGTGCCAGTAGTATACCCAGACAGGGTAGGTCTGAAGCTTTCTTT. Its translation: CASSIPRQGRSEAFF.

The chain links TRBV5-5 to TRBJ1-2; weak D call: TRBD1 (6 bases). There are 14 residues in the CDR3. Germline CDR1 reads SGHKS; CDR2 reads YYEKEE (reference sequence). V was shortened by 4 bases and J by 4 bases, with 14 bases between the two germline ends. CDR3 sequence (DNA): TGTGCCAGCAGCGGAACAGGGCAGGGCTATGGCTACACCTTC. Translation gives CASSGTGQGYGYTF. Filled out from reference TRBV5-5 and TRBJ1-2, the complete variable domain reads DAGVTQSPTHLIKTRGQQVTLRCSPISGHKSVSWYQQVLGQGPQFIFQYYEKEERGRGNFPDRFSARQFPNYSSELNVNALLLGDSALYLCASSGTGQGYGYTFGSGTRLTVV.

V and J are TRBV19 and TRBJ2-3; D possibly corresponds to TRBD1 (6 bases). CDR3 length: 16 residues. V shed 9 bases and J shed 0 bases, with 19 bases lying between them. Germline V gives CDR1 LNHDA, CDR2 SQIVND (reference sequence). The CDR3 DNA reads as TGTGCCAGCCACTGGGGGACAAGCTCTAGCACAGATACGCAGTATTTT. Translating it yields CASHWGTSSSTDTQYF.

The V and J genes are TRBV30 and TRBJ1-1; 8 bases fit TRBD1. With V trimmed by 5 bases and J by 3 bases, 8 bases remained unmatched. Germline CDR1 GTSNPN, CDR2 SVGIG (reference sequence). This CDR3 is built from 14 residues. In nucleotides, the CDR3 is TGTGCCTGGGACAGGGGCCAGGGGCACACTGAAGCTTTCTTT. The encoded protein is CAWDRGQGHTEAFF.

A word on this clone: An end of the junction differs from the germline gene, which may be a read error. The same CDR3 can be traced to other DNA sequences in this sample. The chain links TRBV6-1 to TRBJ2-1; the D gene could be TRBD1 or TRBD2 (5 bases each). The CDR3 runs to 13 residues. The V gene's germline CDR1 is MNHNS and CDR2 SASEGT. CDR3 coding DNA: TGTGCCAGTCGGGGCCGATACCTGGATGAACAGTTCTTC. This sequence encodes CASRGRYLDEQFF.

Written as DNA, the CDR3 is TGCGCCAGCAACCAGGGCTACGAGCAGTACTTC. Translated: CASNQGYEQYF. The chain couples TRBV10-1 to TRBJ2-7; possible D gene TRBD1, 5 bases. V was clipped by 7 bases and J by 3 bases, with 7 bases between them. CDR1 is WNHNN, CDR2 SYGVQD, per germline (reference sequence). This CDR3 has 11 amino acids.

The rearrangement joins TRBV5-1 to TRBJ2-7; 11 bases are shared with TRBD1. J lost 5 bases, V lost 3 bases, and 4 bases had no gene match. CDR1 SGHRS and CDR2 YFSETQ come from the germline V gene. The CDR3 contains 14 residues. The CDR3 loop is CASSSGQGADEQYF. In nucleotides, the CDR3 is TGCGCCAGCAGCTCCGGACAGGGGGCCGACGAGCAGTACTTC.